This TCR beta chain is from a study of shared clonotypes between healthy human individuals. The length of the CDR3 is 17 residues. Germline-derived CDR1 and CDR2 are SGHRS and YFSETQ. The trim removed 4 bases at V and 4 bases at J, leaving 11 bases unmatched. Study outcomes and limitations: Clonotype sharing among donors likely depends on sequencing depth.

A word on this clone: Its specificity is not known.

Here immunoSEQ multiplex PCR was the method, and the copy in TCRdb shows in-frame clones only, minus some. The sample consists of 2.3 million or so clones, more than 85% of them appearing once. The chain joins TRBV5-1 to TRBJ2-3; TRBD2 aligns across 11 bases. Sequencing was performed on naive CD4+ T cells from PBMCs. The subset was: CD45RA+ positively selected. The TCR originated in a man between 18 and 29 years old in good health. Some clones in this sample may be carry-over from other donors' samples. The CDR3 here is CASSERKTSGMADTQYF. Written as DNA, the CDR3 is TGCGCCAGCAGCGAGAGGAAGACTAGCGGGATGGCAGATACGCAGTATTTT.